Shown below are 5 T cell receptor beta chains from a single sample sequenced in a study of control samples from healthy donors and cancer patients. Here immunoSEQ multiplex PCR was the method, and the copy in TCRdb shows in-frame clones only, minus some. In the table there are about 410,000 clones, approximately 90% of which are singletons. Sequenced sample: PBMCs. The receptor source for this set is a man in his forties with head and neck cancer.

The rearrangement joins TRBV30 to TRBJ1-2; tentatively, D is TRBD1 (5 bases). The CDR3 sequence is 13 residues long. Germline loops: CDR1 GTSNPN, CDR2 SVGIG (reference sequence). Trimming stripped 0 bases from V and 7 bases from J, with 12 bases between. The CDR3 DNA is TGTGCCTGGAGTGTATGTCGGGGCTGTGGCTACACCTTC. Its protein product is CAWSVCRGCGYTF.

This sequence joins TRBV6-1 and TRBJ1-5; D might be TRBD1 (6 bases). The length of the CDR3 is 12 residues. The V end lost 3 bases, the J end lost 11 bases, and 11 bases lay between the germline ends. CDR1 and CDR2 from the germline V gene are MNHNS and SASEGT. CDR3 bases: TGTGCCAGCAGTGAGAGGGGGGGGACCCAGCATTTT. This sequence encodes CASSERGGTQHF.

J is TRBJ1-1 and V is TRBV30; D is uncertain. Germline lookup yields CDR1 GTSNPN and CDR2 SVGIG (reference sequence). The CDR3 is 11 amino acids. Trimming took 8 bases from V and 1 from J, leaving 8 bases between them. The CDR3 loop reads CARWRNTEAFF. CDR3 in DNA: TGTGCCCGATGGAGGAACACTGAAGCTTTCTTT.

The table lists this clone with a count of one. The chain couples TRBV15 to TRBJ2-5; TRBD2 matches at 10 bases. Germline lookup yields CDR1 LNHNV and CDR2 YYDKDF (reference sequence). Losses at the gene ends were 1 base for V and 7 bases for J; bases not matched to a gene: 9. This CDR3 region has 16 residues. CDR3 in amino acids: CATSRVTSGPWGTQYF. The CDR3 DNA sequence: TGTGCCACCAGCAGAGTGACTAGCGGGCCGTGGGGGACCCAGTACTTC. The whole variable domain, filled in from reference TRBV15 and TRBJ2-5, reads DAMVIQNPRYQVTQFGKPVTLSCSQTLNHNVMYWYQQKSSQAPKLLFHYYDKDFNNEADTPDNFQSRRPNTSFCFLDIRSPGLGDTAMYLCATSRVTSGPWGTQYFGPGTRLLVL.

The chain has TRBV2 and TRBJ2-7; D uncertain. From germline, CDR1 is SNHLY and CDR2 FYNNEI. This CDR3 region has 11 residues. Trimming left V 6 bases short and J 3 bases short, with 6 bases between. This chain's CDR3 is CASSQDYEQYF. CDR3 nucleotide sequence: TGTGCCAGCAGCCAGGACTACGAGCAGTACTTC.